This TCR beta chain was captured in a study of blood T cell repertoires in COVID-19. Across the whole study: Acute and convalescent COVID-19 samples came from the United States, Italy and Spain.

Original data processing: How many nucleated cells were present was estimated from reference gene primer amplification. Method: immunoSEQ multiplex PCR; TCRdb's copy keeps in-frame clones and lacks some. The V and J calls and clone size were taken over from that table, and D and trimming were inferred from the DNA. The sample holds about 270,000 clones, approximately 86% seen once. CDR3 size: 15 residues. Trimming left V 1 base short and J 2 bases short, with 11 bases between. Germline CDR1 reads SGHKS; CDR2 reads YYEKEE (reference sequence). A single count supports this clone. This clonotype was sampled from a man in his forties or fifties who had recovered from COVID-19. V gene TRBV5-5 combines with J gene TRBJ2-3, with a tentative D call TRBD2 (5 bases). The sample comprised peripheral blood. The CDR3 reads CASSLNGIHTDTQYF. For the CDR3, the DNA is TGTGCCAGCAGCTTGAACGGGATTCACACAGATACGCAGTATTTT.